These T cell receptor beta chains were read from a single sample in a study of blood T cell repertoires in COVID-19. Repertoires were generated with immunoSEQ multiplex PCR, while TCRdb's copy carries only in-frame clones and drops some. Here the sample spans 200,000 to 300,000 clones, about 83% being singletons. Sequenced input: peripheral blood. The receptors originated from a woman in her thirties or forties who had recovered from COVID-19. The CDR3 runs from the conserved cysteine through the conserved F or W. Fields, in order: clone size, V gene, J gene, D gene, CDR3 protein, CDR3 DNA. D genes are given only for firm matches. Some rows have no size entry. The others give once, few or many, or a class for an expanded clone.

NA	TRBV20-1	TRBJ1-6	NA	CSASPQLNSPLHF	TGCAGTGCTAGTCCTCAGTTAAATTCACCCCTCCACTTT
NA	TRBV28	TRBJ2-3	NA	CASSFGQLSGTDTQYF	TGTGCCAGCAGTTTTGGACAGCTGAGCGGCACAGATACGCAGTATTTT
NA	TRBV9	TRBJ2-1	TRBD2	CASSVAHGSGRYNEQFF	TGTGCCAGCAGCGTAGCACATGGCAGCGGGAGGTACAATGAGCAGTTCTTC
NA	TRBV28	TRBJ2-1	NA	CAVGGGGRDEQFF	TGTGCCGTAGGTGGGGGGGGCCGGGATGAGCAGTTCTTC
NA	TRBV6-5	TRBJ1-6	TRBD1	CASSYRRQGAGSPLHF	TGTGCCAGCAGTTACCGGAGGCAGGGGGCAGGGTCACCCCTCCACTTT
NA	TRBV2	TRBJ1-6	TRBD1	CASREQGGGSPLHF	TGTGCCAGCAGAGAACAGGGGGGCGGTTCACCCCTCCACTTT
NA	TRBV13	TRBJ2-7	NA	CASSGQGGYEQYF	TGTGCCAGCAGCGGTCAGGGGGGCTACGAGCAGTACTTC
few	TRBV10-1	TRBJ1-1	NA	CASSEQGTGTEAFF	TGCGCCAGCAGTGAGCAGGGGACGGGGACTGAAGCTTTCTTT
NA	TRBV4-2	TRBJ2-7	NA	CASSQDPDSHYEQYF	TGTGCCAGCAGCCAAGATCCCGACTCCCACTACGAGCAGTACTTC
few	TRBV2	TRBJ1-4	TRBD1	CASSENRGANEKLFF	TGTGCCAGCAGTGAGAACAGGGGAGCTAATGAAAAACTGTTTTTT
NA	TRBV5-1	TRBJ2-3	TRBD2	CASSDGAGEFTDTQYF	TGCGCCAGCAGCGATGGGGCGGGGGAGTTCACAGATACGCAGTATTTT
once	TRBV6-5	TRBJ1-2	NA	CASKPGPSSGSYTF	TGTGCCAGCAAACCAGGGCCTTCCTCGGGTAGCTACACCTTC
NA	TRBV5-1	TRBJ1-3	NA	CASSPGLPISGGNTIYF	TGCGCCAGCAGTCCGGGACTCCCAATTTCGGGCGGAAACACCATATATTTT
NA	TRBV6-5	TRBJ2-5	TRBD2	CASSGTSGGKETQYF	TGTGCCAGCAGCGGGACTAGCGGGGGGAAAGAGACCCAGTACTTC
NA	TRBV11-1	TRBJ2-1	TRBD1	CASVLDRTRFEQFF	TGTGCCAGCGTACTGGACAGGACTCGTTTTGAGCAGTTCTTC
NA	TRBV9	TRBJ1-2	NA	CASSPRDNYGYTF	TGTGCCAGCAGCCCCCGGGACAATTATGGCTACACCTTC
once	TRBV5-6	TRBJ1-6	NA	CASSLLAGSSYNSPLHF	TGTGCCAGCAGCTTGTTGGCCGGGAGCTCCTATAATTCACCCCTCCACTTT
few	TRBV18	TRBJ1-6	TRBD1	CASSPRDRGTSPLHF	TGTGCCAGCTCACCAAGGGACAGGGGGACTTCACCCCTCCACTTT
NA	TRBV28	TRBJ1-6	NA	CASCIGSALNSPLHF	TGTGCCAGCTGTATAGGAAGCGCCTTAAATTCACCCCTCCACTTT
NA	TRBV11-2	TRBJ2-1	TRBD2	CASSWTSGGVYEQFF	TGTGCCAGCAGCTGGACTAGCGGGGGGGTATATGAGCAGTTCTTC
NA	TRBV7-2	TRBJ1-5	NA	CASSFTGNQPQHF	TGTGCCAGCAGCTTTACAGGTAATCAGCCCCAGCATTTT
few	TRBV7-9	TRBJ2-2	NA	CASSFQVTGELFF	TGTGCCAGCAGCTTTCAGGTCACCGGGGAGCTGTTTTTT